This T cell receptor beta chain came from a study of blood T cell repertoires in COVID-19. The assay was immunoSEQ multiplex PCR, and TCRdb's table has in-frame clones only and misses some. The data hold fewer than 200,000 clones, with about four fifths observed a single time. Trimming cost V 5 bases and J 7 bases, with 27 bases left between them. This CDR3 contains 18 residues. Germline V gene lookup returns CDR1 MNHEY and CDR2 SMNVEV (reference sequence). The sequenced sample was peripheral blood. The chain links TRBV27 to TRBJ2-4; the D gene is possibly TRBD2 (5 bases). This clonotype was sampled from an elderly woman with COVID-19, enrolled during active disease. The DNA for the CDR3 is TGTGCCAGCAGTCCCGGCGGGCTCGGTTGGGTAGTGGGCAACATTCAGTACTTC. It encodes CASSPGGLGWVVGNIQYF.